The entry below gives a single T cell receptor (beta chain) sequence along with its context. Its matching antigen is unknown. Unique molecular identifiers had been added to the TCR beta cDNA libraries. TCRdb itself ran the PCR reads through MiXCR, one entry per CDR3 protein. The sample lists approximately 400,000 distinct CDR3 sequences; roughly 38% were seen once. This record comes from a study of post-analysis software for immune sequencing data. Background on the study: Relapsing-remitting, secondary progressive and progressive-relapsing multiple sclerosis courses were included. Points from the study as a whole: By F measure, samples from a shared preparation batch strongly co-clustered. Multiple sclerosis patients had significantly lower normalized Chao1 diversity than controls.

The receptor's source is a girl aged 10-17 years with multiple sclerosis. Material for sequencing was blood.

CDR3: CASSSSTGSNQPQHF. The CDR3 DNA sequence: TGTGCCAGCAGCTCGTCGACAGGGAGCAATCAGCCCCAGCATTTT. This chain joins TRBV7-2 and TRBJ1-5, with 7 positions matching TRBD1. Germline V gives CDR1 SGHTA, CDR2 FQGNSA. The junction had 4 bases not matched to a gene; V was cut back by 4 bases and J by 1 base. This CDR3 has 15 amino acids.